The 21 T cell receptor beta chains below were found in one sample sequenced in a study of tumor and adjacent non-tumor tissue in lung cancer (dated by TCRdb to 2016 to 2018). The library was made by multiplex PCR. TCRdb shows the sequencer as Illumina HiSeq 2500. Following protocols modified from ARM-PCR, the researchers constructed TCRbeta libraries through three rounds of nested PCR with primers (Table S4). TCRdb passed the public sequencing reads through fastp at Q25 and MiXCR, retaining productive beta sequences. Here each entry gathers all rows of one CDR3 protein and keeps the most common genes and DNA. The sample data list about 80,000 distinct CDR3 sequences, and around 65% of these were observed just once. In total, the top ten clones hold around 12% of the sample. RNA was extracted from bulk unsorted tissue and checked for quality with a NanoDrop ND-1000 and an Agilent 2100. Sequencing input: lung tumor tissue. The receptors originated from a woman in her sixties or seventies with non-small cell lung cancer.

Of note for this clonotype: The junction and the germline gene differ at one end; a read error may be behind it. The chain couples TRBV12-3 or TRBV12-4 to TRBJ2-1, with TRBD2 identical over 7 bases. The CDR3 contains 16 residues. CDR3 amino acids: CVSCLRGGSDYNEQFF. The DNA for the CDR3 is TGTGTCAGCTGTCTCCGTGGCGGGAGCGATTACAATGAGCAGTTCTTC.

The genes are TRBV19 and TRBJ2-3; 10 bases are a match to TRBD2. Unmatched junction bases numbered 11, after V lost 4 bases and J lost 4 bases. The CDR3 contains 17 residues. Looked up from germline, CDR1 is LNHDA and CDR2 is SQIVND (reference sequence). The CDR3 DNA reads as TGTGCCAGTAGTACAAGGTGGGCTAGCGGGAGTCCAGATACGCAGTATTTT. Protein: CASSTRWASGSPDTQYF.

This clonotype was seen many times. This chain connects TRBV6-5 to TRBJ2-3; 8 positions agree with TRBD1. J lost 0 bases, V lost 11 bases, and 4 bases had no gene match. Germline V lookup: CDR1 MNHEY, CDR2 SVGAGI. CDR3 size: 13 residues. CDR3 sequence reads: CAARDRSTDTQYF. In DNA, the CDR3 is TGTGCCGCCAGGGACAGGAGCACAGATACGCAGTATTTT.

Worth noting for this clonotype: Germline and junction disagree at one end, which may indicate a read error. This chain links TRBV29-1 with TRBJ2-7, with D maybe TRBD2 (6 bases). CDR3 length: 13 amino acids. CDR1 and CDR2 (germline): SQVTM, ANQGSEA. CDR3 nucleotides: TGCAGCGGTGGGGCTAGCGCCTCCTATGAGCAGTACTTC. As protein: CSGGASASYEQYF.

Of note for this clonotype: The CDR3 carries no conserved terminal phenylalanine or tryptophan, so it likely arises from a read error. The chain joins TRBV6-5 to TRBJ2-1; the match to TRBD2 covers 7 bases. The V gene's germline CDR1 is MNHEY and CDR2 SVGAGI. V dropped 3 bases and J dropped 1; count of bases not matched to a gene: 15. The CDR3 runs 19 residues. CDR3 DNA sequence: TGTGCCAGCAGTTATAGGTCTAGTGGGAGGGCCCGTTCCTACAATGAGCAGTTCTTG. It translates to CASSYRSSGRARSYNEQFL.

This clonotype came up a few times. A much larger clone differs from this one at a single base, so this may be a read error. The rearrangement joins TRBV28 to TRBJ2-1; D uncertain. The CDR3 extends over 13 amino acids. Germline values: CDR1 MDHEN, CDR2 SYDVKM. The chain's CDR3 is CTSSATLPDEQFF. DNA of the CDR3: TGTACCAGCAGTGCCACTCTCCCGGATGAGCAGTTCTTC.

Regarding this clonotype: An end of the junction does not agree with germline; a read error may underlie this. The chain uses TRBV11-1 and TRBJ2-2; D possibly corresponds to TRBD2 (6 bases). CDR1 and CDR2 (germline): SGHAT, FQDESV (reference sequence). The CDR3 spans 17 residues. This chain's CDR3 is CASSLALGGSHTGEPFF. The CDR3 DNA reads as TGTGCCAGTAGCTTAGCGCTCGGGGGTTCGCACACCGGGGAGCCGTTTTTT.

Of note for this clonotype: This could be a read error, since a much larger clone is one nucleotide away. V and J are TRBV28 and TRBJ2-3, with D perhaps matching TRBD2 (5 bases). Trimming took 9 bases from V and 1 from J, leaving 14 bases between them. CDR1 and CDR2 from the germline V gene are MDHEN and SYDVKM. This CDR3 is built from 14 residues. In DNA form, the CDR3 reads TGTGCCAGGAATGGCGGGTCAGGCACAGATACGCAGTATTTT. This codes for CARNGGSGTDTQYF.

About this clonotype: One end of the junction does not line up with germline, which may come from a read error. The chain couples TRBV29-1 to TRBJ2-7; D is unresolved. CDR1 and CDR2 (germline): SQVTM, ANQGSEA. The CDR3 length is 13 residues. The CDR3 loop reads CSVRSRASYEQYF. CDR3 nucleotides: TGCAGCGTTAGGTCTAGAGCCTCCTACGAGCAGTATTTC.

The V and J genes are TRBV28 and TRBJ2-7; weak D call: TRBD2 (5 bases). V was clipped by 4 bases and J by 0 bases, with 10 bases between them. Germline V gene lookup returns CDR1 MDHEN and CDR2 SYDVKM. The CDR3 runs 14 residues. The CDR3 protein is CASSSTGFSYEQYF. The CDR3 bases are TGTGCCAGCAGTTCGACGGGGTTCTCCTACGAGCAGTACTTC.

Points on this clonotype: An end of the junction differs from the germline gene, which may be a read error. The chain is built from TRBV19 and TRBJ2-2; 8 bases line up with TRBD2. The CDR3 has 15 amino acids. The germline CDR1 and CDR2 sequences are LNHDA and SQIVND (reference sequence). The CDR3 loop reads CASSPSGSNTWELFF. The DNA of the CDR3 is TGTGCCAGTAGTCCTAGCGGGTCGAACACCTGGGAACTGTTTTTT.

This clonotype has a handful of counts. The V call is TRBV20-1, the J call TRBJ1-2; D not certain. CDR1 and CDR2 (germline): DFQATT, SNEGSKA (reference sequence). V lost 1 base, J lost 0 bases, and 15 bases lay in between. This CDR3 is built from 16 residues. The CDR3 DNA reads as TGCAGTGCTAGAGTATTTAAAGATCCCGCTAACTATGGCTACACCTTC. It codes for CSARVFKDPANYGYTF.

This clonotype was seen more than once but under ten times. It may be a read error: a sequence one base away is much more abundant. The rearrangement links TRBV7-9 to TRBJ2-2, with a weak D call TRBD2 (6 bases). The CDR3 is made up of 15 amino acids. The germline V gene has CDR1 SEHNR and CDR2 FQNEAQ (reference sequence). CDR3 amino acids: CASSPRDSNAGELFF. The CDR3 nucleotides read TGTGCCAGCAGCCCACGGGACTCGAACGCCGGGGAGCTGTTTTTT.

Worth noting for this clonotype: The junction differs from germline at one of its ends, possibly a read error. The CDR3, as DNA: TGTGCCAGTAGCCAAGATGCAGGGGGCGACAACAATGAGCAGTTCTTC. It is translated as CASSQDAGGDNNEQFF. V gene TRBV4-2 combines with J gene TRBJ2-1; TRBD1 aligns across 8 bases. Germline V lookup: CDR1 LGHNA, CDR2 YNFKEQ. The CDR3 loop spans 16 amino acids.

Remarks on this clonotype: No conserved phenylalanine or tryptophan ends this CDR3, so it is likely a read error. The DNA of the CDR3 is TGCAGCGTCCTCCACCGGGACTCACCATCCGTCGACTGGGGCTACACCATC. Translated, it gives CSVLHRDSPSVDWGYTI. The chain links TRBV29-1 to TRBJ1-2, with D maybe TRBD1 (5 bases). Looked up from germline, CDR1 is SQVTM and CDR2 is ANQGSEA. The CDR3 spans 17 residues. V was shortened by 6 bases and J by 8 bases, with 31 bases between the two germline ends.

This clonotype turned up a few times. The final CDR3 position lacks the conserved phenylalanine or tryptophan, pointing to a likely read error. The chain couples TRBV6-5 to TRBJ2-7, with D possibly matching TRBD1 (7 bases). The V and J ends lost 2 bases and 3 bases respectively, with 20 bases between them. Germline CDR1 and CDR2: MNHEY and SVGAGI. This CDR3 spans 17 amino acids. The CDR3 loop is CASSYRRVFRGVYEQYL. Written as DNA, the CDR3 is TGTGCCAGCAGTTACCGGCGGGTCTTCAGGGGGGTCTACGAGCAGTACCTC.

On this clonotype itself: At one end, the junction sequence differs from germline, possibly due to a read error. CDR3 amino acids: CTSRSWELDEQYF. The CDR3 region has the DNA TGTACCAGCAGGTCGTGGGAACTCGACGAGCAGTATTTC. The V gene is TRBV6-5, the J gene TRBJ2-7; D not resolved. The CDR3 extends over 13 amino acids. Per the germline V gene, CDR1 is MNHEY and CDR2 is SVGAGI.

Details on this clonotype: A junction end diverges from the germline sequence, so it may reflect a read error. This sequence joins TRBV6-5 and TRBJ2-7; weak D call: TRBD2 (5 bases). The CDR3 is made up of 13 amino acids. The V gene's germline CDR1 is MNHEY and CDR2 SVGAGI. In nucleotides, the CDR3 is TGTGCCATCAGTTGGTGGGAGTCCTACGAGCAGTACTTC. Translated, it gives CAISWWESYEQYF.

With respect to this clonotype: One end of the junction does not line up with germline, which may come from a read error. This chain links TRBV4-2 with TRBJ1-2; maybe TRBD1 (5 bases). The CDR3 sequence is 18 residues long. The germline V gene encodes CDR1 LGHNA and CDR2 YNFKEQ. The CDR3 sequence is CASSQDRGAVAELHGYIF. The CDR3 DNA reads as TGTGCCAGTAGCCAAGATAGGGGAGCCGTAGCTGAGCTTCATGGCTACATCTTC.

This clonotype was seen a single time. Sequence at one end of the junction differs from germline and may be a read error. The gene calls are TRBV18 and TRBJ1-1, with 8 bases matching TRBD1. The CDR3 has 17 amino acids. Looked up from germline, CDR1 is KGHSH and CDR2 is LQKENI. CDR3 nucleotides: TGTGCCAACTCACCGCGATCAGGGGGCACCTTGAACACTGAAGCTTTCTTT. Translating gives CANSPRSGGTLNTEAFF.

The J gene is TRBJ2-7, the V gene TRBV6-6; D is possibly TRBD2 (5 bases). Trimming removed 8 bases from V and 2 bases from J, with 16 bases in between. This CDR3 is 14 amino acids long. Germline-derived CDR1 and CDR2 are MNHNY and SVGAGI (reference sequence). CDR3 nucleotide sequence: TGTGCCAGCTACCAAGAGGGCGGAACCTACGAGCAGTACTTC. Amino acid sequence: CASYQEGGTYEQYF.